The source of this T cell receptor (beta chain) is a study of CD8 T cells in ankylosing spondylitis listed by TCRdb under 2017. General notes on the study: The study set out to find disease-linked TCR variants by profiling T cell receptor beta repertoires in ankylosing spondylitis patients and healthy donors. The whole study cohort included over a hundred healthy donors and about two dozen ankylosing spondylitis patients. Peripheral blood samples were taken, and synovial fluid was additionally collected from ankylosing spondylitis patients.

What the work shows at the level of the full study, not this receptor alone: The disease-linked clones showed a CD8+ phenotype and occurred at relatively low frequencies in peripheral blood. Some motif variants had previously been reported in the synovial fluid and blood of reactive arthritis patients, which suggests shared mechanisms of disease initiation. According to the report, matched synovial fluid samples from ankylosing spondylitis patients were significantly enriched for the disease-linked clones. A TCR beta motif of about eight highly homologous amino acid variants appeared characteristic of blood from ankylosing spondylitis patients.

TCRdb lists the instrument as Illumina HiSeq 2500. Quantitative 5'-RACE with molecular barcodes was the method used to prepare the TCR beta libraries. The paper's processing steps were these. Disease-linked TCR variants were identified with a new computational method built on a probabilistic model of VDJ rearrangement. TCRdb cleaned the public reads at Q25 with fastp, built clones with MiXCR and kept in-frame beta chains. Rows are unified per CDR3 protein, each entry keeping the most common DNA and genes. The V and J calls here are based on TCRdb, not the publication. For this sample there are approximately 440,000 distinct CDR3 sequences; under 20% appear just once. 0.85% to 1.3% of the sample lies in the top ten. A word on this clonotype: This receptor's antigen is unknown. Base qualities are not at hand, and no much larger clone is one base apart.

The TCR sequence derives from a male donor with ankylosing spondylitis. The sequencing sample was made of blood, either unsorted or a sorted T cell fraction (not recorded which).

The nucleotide sequence is given as TGCGCCAGCAGCCAAGAGCCGGGACTAGCGGGAGGGGGGTCGAAGGCCGGGGAGCTGTTTTTT. Translated, it gives CASSQEPGLAGGGSKAGELFF. The V and J genes are TRBV4-1 and TRBJ2-2; 16 nucleotides in the junction match TRBD2. Sequences MGHRA (CDR1) and YSYEKL (CDR2) are obtained from the germline V gene. Spanning cysteine to phenylalanine, the CDR3 consists of 21 amino acids. The sequence is cut down to CDR3 DNA, 63 bases in frame from base 1. V is trimmed back by 0 bases and J by 6 bases, and the junction contains 13 bases that no gene match accounts for.